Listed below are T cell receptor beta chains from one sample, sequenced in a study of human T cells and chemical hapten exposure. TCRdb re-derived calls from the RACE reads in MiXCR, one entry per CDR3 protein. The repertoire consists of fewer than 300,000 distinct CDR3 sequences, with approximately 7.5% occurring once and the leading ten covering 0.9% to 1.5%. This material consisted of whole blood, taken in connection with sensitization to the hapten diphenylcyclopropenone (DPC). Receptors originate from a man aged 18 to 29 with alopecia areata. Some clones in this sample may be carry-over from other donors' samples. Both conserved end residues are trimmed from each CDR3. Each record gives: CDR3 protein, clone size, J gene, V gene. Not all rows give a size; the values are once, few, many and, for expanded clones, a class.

CDR3: ASSPRIQETQY
size: .
J: TRBJ2-5
V: TRBV7-2

CDR3: ASRTGAQPQH
size: many
J: TRBJ1-5
V: TRBV12-3/TRBV12-4

CDR3: SASYNLLAKNIQY
size: .
J: TRBJ2-4
V: TRBV20-1

CDR3: ASSQERGSTEAF
size: many
J: TRBJ1-1
V: TRBV4-1

CDR3: ASSLQDRTPGELF
size: few
J: TRBJ2-2
V: TRBV27

CDR3: SVDTIWDRNNGYT
size: few
J: TRBJ1-2
V: TRBV29-1

CDR3: ASSLRDRRDTEAF
size: .
J: TRBJ1-1
V: TRBV7-8

CDR3: ASSLATSGAGDTQY
size: few
J: TRBJ2-3
V: TRBV5-1

CDR3: ASRDSSGRYEQY
size: .
J: TRBJ2-7
V: TRBV6-1

CDR3: AAQWAGDTEAF
size: .
J: TRBJ1-1
V: TRBV10-3

CDR3: ASSYSAGGGNTEAF
size: many
J: TRBJ1-1
V: TRBV6-5

CDR3: ASNTRDSGELF
size: few
J: TRBJ2-2
V: TRBV6-2/TRBV6-3

CDR3: ASSPTDSHPYEQY
size: .
J: TRBJ2-7
V: TRBV2

CDR3: SARGAHTDTQY
size: .
J: TRBJ2-3
V: TRBV20-1

CDR3: AISDYGDIGTEAF
size: many
J: TRBJ1-1
V: TRBV10-3

CDR3: SARIDRAGTEAF
size: few
J: TRBJ1-1
V: TRBV20-1

CDR3: ASSPPNNEQF
size: few
J: TRBJ2-1
V: TRBV7-8

CDR3: ATAGPNTGELF
size: few
J: TRBJ2-2
V: TRBV24-1

CDR3: ASSMWEAGELF
size: many
J: TRBJ2-2
V: TRBV27

CDR3: ASRLWGNNSPLH
size: .
J: TRBJ1-6
V: TRBV27

CDR3: ASSIQGGDTQY
size: many
J: TRBJ2-3
V: TRBV3-1

CDR3: ASSQSRDKTEAF
size: .
J: TRBJ1-1
V: TRBV5-5

CDR3: ASSLGWTGDTEAF
size: few
J: TRBJ1-1
V: TRBV7-8

CDR3: ASSENTNQPQH
size: .
J: TRBJ1-5
V: TRBV10-1

CDR3: ASSIQSFTEAF
size: .
J: TRBJ1-1
V: TRBV27

CDR3: ASSLYGKITDTQY
size: few
J: TRBJ2-3
V: TRBV7-2

CDR3: ASSPFLGSETQY
size: few
J: TRBJ2-5
V: TRBV9

CDR3: SVERSASYYGYT
size: .
J: TRBJ1-2
V: TRBV29-1

CDR3: SAPQGTYNSPLH
size: few
J: TRBJ1-6
V: TRBV20-1

CDR3: SARYPGEFGSTFTDTQY
size: .
J: TRBJ2-3
V: TRBV20-1

CDR3: ASSQDSYNSPLH
size: few
J: TRBJ1-6
V: TRBV3-1

CDR3: SGTGSGNTIY
size: many
J: TRBJ1-3
V: TRBV29-1

CDR3: ASSPSWGRGDTQY
size: few
J: TRBJ2-3
V: TRBV7-7

CDR3: ASSLALGGGNTIY
size: .
J: TRBJ1-3
V: TRBV7-2

CDR3: ASSFTPSSGANVLT
size: .
J: TRBJ2-6
V: TRBV7-9

CDR3: ASSHIGGQGANEQY
size: .
J: TRBJ2-7
V: TRBV4-1

CDR3: ASSPDGPGLSGANVLT
size: .
J: TRBJ2-6
V: TRBV5-6

CDR3: ASSPRLAGGLNNEQF
size: few
J: TRBJ2-1
V: TRBV7-9

CDR3: ASSNSGSQPQH
size: many
J: TRBJ1-5
V: TRBV7-9

CDR3: ASSLDLEQF
size: few
J: TRBJ2-1
V: TRBV5-1

CDR3: ASSNTGTGATGELF
size: many
J: TRBJ2-2
V: TRBV2

CDR3: ASSSQQYPNSPLH
size: .
J: TRBJ1-6
V: TRBV7-8

CDR3: ASSQEDSNHGYT
size: .
J: TRBJ1-2
V: TRBV4-3

CDR3: ASSLLQGASYEQY
size: once
J: TRBJ2-7
V: TRBV5-1

CDR3: ASSAKIGTGLYEKLF
size: many
J: TRBJ1-4
V: TRBV7-2

CDR3: ASRTGQANEQF
size: .
J: TRBJ2-1
V: TRBV12-3/TRBV12-4

CDR3: ASSQTRQGLSGEKLF
size: few
J: TRBJ1-4
V: TRBV4-1

CDR3: ASSRVSGGPNTGELF
size: .
J: TRBJ2-2
V: TRBV6-5

CDR3: ASSPGQAVGTDTQY
size: many
J: TRBJ2-3
V: TRBV28

CDR3: ASSPRVFTDTQY
size: few
J: TRBJ2-3
V: TRBV12-3/TRBV12-4

CDR3: ASSNPRPYTDTQY
size: few
J: TRBJ2-3
V: TRBV12-3/TRBV12-4

CDR3: ASKLQGADKQY
size: .
J: TRBJ2-7
V: TRBV28

CDR3: ATLSRQAYNEQF
size: .
J: TRBJ2-1
V: TRBV7-2

CDR3: ASSPDRGQTTEAF
size: few
J: TRBJ1-1
V: TRBV7-2

CDR3: ASSSQGRAF
size: many
J: TRBJ1-1
V: TRBV7-9

CDR3: ASSLLRQGTEAF
size: many
J: TRBJ1-1
V: TRBV5-1

CDR3: ASNPRTDTQY
size: .
J: TRBJ2-3
V: TRBV2

CDR3: ATSSKFPGQGGQPQH
size: .
J: TRBJ1-5
V: TRBV15

CDR3: ASSLYPPGQGADTIY
size: many
J: TRBJ1-3
V: TRBV7-3

CDR3: AISESGLDRYEQY
size: few
J: TRBJ2-7
V: TRBV10-3